The 8 T cell receptor beta chains given below trace back to one sample, sequenced in a study of cytomegalovirus exposure and HLA in healthy donors. The PCR was carried out with 60 Vbeta primers and 13 Jbeta primers. Here immunoSEQ multiplex PCR was the method, and the copy in TCRdb shows in-frame clones only, minus some. The repertoire holds about 110,000 clones, with about 80% as singletons. Sequences were obtained from PBMCs. The receptors were gathered from a woman between 50 and 59 years old in good health and CMV-seropositive.

The rearrangement uses TRBV5-4 and TRBJ1-6, with D perhaps matching TRBD1 (5 bases). V was pared by 0 bases and J by 4 bases, with 8 bases between. CDR3 length: 15 residues. The germline gives CDR1 SGHNT, CDR2 YYREEE (reference sequence). The CDR3 is CASSLGGDYNSPLHF. In DNA form, the CDR3 reads TGTGCCAGCAGCTTGGGGGGGGATTATAATTCACCCCTCCACTTT.

The chain recombines TRBV5-1 with TRBJ2-6; D gene uncertain. Germline values: CDR1 SGHRS, CDR2 YFSETQ. The CDR3 is made up of 14 amino acids. Trimming stripped 5 bases from V and 0 bases from J, with 6 bases between. The CDR3 here is CASRMASGANVLTF. CDR3 nucleotides: TGCGCCAGCAGGATGGCCTCTGGGGCCAACGTCCTGACTTTC.

This clone has just one count. V gene TRBV6-5 combines with J gene TRBJ2-5; 7 bases map to TRBD2. Germline CDR1 and CDR2: MNHEY and SVGAGI. The CDR3 totals 15 residues. After removal of 6 bases from V and 2 bases from J, the junction contained 9 bases not matched to a gene. Here the CDR3 DNA reads TGTGCCAGCAGACACGGACTAGTCGGTCAAGAGACCCAGTACTTC. It codes for CASRHGLVGQETQYF.

This clone appeared a single time. This chain links TRBV2 with TRBJ2-7; TRBD2 might be the D (6 bases). The CDR3 is 13 residues long. Germline V gene sequence: CDR1 SNHLY, CDR2 FYNNEI. The V end was cut by 0 bases, the J end by 7 bases, with 10 bases between. This CDR3 is CASSEASAGEQYF. CDR3 bases: TGTGCCAGCAGTGAAGCCTCCGCGGGGGAGCAGTACTTC.

About this clone itself: The junction departs from the called germline gene at one end, perhaps through a read error. The chain carries TRBV7-9 and TRBJ2-2; 9 bases are shared with TRBD1. The CDR3 covers 16 residues. Germline V gene lookup returns CDR1 SEHNR and CDR2 FQNEAQ (reference sequence). CDR3: CSSSLIGQGNTGELFF. CDR3 nucleotide sequence: TGTTCCAGCAGCCTCATCGGACAGGGGAATACCGGGGAGCTGTTTTTT.

This chain connects TRBV5-1 to TRBJ2-7; 10 bases line up with TRBD1. The germline gives CDR1 SGHRS, CDR2 YFSETQ. This CDR3 has 14 amino acids. J lost 6 bases, V lost 2 bases, and 5 bases had no gene match. In nucleotides, the CDR3 is TGCGCCAGCAGCTTAGGGACAGGGGTAAGCGAGCAGTACTTC. This translates into CASSLGTGVSEQYF. The full variable domain, in which reference TRBV5-1 and TRBJ2-7 provide the parts outside the CDR3, is KAGVTQTPRYLIKTRGQQVTLSCSPISGHRSVSWYQQTPGQGLQFLFEYFSETQRNKGNFPGRFSGRQFSNSRSEMNVSTLELGDSALYLCASSLGTGVSEQYFGPGTRLTVT.

The rearrangement links TRBV5-1 to TRBJ2-1; 11 nucleotides agree with TRBD2. CDR3 length: 13 residues. V trimming: 4 bases; J trimming: 12 bases; junction bases outside the gene matches: 6. From germline, CDR1 is SGHRS and CDR2 YFSETQ. DNA of the CDR3: TGCGCCAGCAGCGAGACGCTAGCGGGAGGGCAGTTCTTC. Amino acids: CASSETLAGGQFF.

This chain joins TRBV27 and TRBJ1-2, with D perhaps TRBD1 (5 bases). V lost 3 bases and J 2 bases, leaving 7 bases between the germline ends. CDR3 length: 13 amino acids. Germline CDR1 MNHEY, CDR2 SMNVEV (reference sequence). The DNA of the CDR3 is TGTGCCAGCAGTTTTTCAGGGAACTATGGCTACACCTTC. The encoded protein is CASSFSGNYGYTF.